Listed below are T cell receptor beta chains from one sample, sequenced in a study of blood T cell repertoires in COVID-19. Sequencing was performed with immunoSEQ multiplex PCR; in TCRdb, only in-frame clones are kept and a portion is missing. Among 150,000 to 180,000 clones listed, about 73% were seen once. Sequencing was done on a sample of peripheral blood. The receptor set was obtained from a man older than 75 with acute or convalescent COVID-19. The CDR3 runs from the conserved cysteine through the conserved F or W. D genes are given only for firm matches. Part of the rows lack a size; the others show once, few, many or a class for expanded clones.

TGTGCCAGCAGCCTAGACAGGGGCCGATTCTCTGGGGCCAACGTCCTGACTTTC,CASSLDRGRFSGANVLTF,NA,TRBD1,TRBJ2-6,TRBV5-6
TGTGCCACCAGACGTGGCGGGGGGGAATCGTCCTACAATGAGCAGTTCTTC,CATRRGGGESSYNEQFF,NA,TRBD2,TRBJ2-1,TRBV24-1
TGTGCCAGCAGGCCCGGGAGCCCAGAGTCCGGGGAGCTGTTTTTT,CASRPGSPESGELFF,NA,NA,TRBJ2-2,TRBV11-2
TGTGCCAGCAGCTTATACCTTCGGGGGGCTGAAGAGACCCAGTACTTC,CASSLYLRGAEETQYF,NA,NA,TRBJ2-5,TRBV7-9
TGCGCCAGCAGTCGGGACATTACCTACGAGCAGTACTTC,CASSRDITYEQYF,NA,NA,TRBJ2-7,TRBV5-1
TGTGCCAGCAGTGACACACAGGGGAGCTCCTATAATTCACCCCTCCACTTT,CASSDTQGSSYNSPLHF,NA,TRBD1,TRBJ1-6,TRBV27
TGCGCCAGCAGCCCAGGGACAGGGGTATACGAGCAGTACTTC,CASSPGTGVYEQYF,few,TRBD1,TRBJ2-7,TRBV5-1
TGTGCCAGTACCCCTTGGGAGGGAAGGAATCAGCCCCAGCATTTT,CASTPWEGRNQPQHF,few,NA,TRBJ1-5,TRBV19
TGCGCCAGCAGCGGACAGGGTCGCACTGAAGCTTTCTTT,CASSGQGRTEAFF,NA,TRBD1,TRBJ1-1,TRBV5-1
TGTGCCAGCAGTGAAGCCGGAGGGACAGATACGCAGTATTTT,CASSEAGGTDTQYF,NA,NA,TRBJ2-3,TRBV6-1
TGTGCCACCAGCAGAGATAGGGCAGGGAACTATGGCTACACCTTC,CATSRDRAGNYGYTF,NA,NA,TRBJ1-2,TRBV15
TGTGCCAGCAGTTTTCTAAGAGACAGATCGACTTTCTTT,CASSFLRDRSTFF,NA,NA,TRBJ1-1,TRBV27
TGTGCTAGTGGTTTGACAGGGGGCGCGGAGAATGAGCAGTTCTTC,CASGLTGGAENEQFF,NA,TRBD1,TRBJ2-1,TRBV12-5
TGCGCCAGCAGCTTCCAACAGGGGTATAATTCACCCCTCCACTTT,CASSFQQGYNSPLHF,NA,TRBD1,TRBJ1-6,TRBV5-1